Listed below are T cell receptor beta chains from one sample, sequenced in a study of blood T cell repertoires in COVID-19. Profiling relied on immunoSEQ multiplex PCR, and the TCRdb table lists in-frame clones only, not all of them. The table records about 140,000 clones, around 86% of them present only once. Sequenced sample: peripheral blood. Receptors originate from a human donor in a cohort sampled during active COVID-19. Both conserved end residues are part of each CDR3. Each record gives: D gene, J gene, V gene, clone size, CDR3 protein, CDR3 DNA. A D gene is named only where the DNA matches it firmly. Rows may omit the clone size; those that give it use once, few, many or a size class.

>TRBD1|TRBJ1-2|TRBV12-3/TRBV12-4|NA
CASKRTGIYGYTF
TGTGCCAGCAAAAGGACAGGGATTTATGGCTACACCTTC
>NA|TRBJ2-3|TRBV9|NA
CASSVGVGGLTDTQYF
TGTGCCAGCAGCGTAGGTGTCGGCGGATTAACAGATACGCAGTATTTT
>TRBD2|TRBJ2-5|TRBV18|once
CASSPSWREGQLAVVETQYF
TGTGCCAGCTCACCAAGTTGGCGGGAGGGCCAGCTAGCGGTTGTAGAGACCCAGTACTTC
>NA|TRBJ2-7|TRBV29-1|NA
CSVEGASYEQYF
TGCAGCGTTGAAGGAGCGTCCTACGAGCAGTACTTC
>TRBD1|TRBJ2-7|TRBV12-3/TRBV12-4|few
CASSIRQGHEQYF
TGTGCCAGCAGTATCCGACAGGGTCACGAGCAGTACTTC
>NA|TRBJ2-2|TRBV28|once
CASTTYTLTTNTGELFF
TGTGCCAGCACCACATACACCCTGACAACGAACACCGGGGAGCTGTTTTTT
>TRBD1|TRBJ2-2|TRBV10-3|NA
CAISGDQGALTGELFF
TGTGCCATCAGTGGGGACCAGGGGGCCCTTACCGGGGAGCTGTTTTTT
>NA|TRBJ2-5|TRBV18|NA
CASSPGLTQETQYF
TGTGCCAGCTCACCGGGACTGACACAAGAGACCCAGTACTTC
>NA|TRBJ1-1|TRBV6-2/TRBV6-3|NA
CASSSQFGQLFEAFF
TGTGCCAGCAGTTCGCAGTTTGGACAGTTATTTGAAGCTTTCTTT
>NA|TRBJ2-2|TRBV12-5|NA
CASAPPTPSTGELFF
TGTGCTAGTGCTCCGCCTACCCCGAGCACCGGGGAGCTGTTTTTT
>TRBD2|TRBJ2-7|TRBV30|few
CAWSTSGNGEQYF
TGTGCCTGGAGTACTAGCGGGAACGGTGAGCAGTACTTC
>NA|TRBJ2-1|TRBV6-2/TRBV6-3|once
CASSYPRVGGPYNEQFF
TGTGCCAGCAGTTACCCACGAGTGGGAGGACCCTACAATGAGCAGTTCTTC
>TRBD1|TRBJ1-2|TRBV29-1|NA
CSDEDRATYGYTF
TGCAGCGATGAGGACAGGGCTACCTATGGCTACACCTTC
>NA|TRBJ1-6|TRBV2|NA
CASSEQGTRNNSPLHF
TGTGCCAGCAGTGAACAGGGGACCCGCAATAATTCACCCCTCCACTTT
>NA|TRBJ1-2|TRBV28|NA
CASTQAGYGYTF
TGTGCCAGCACCCAAGCGGGGTATGGCTACACCTTC
>TRBD2|TRBJ2-1|TRBV5-1|NA
CASSVGLAGGGSYNEQFF
TGCGCCAGCAGCGTCGGACTAGCGGGAGGGGGTTCCTACAATGAGCAGTTCTTC
>NA|TRBJ2-3|TRBV19|NA
CASSIGGVGKDTQYF
TGTGCCAGTAGTATAGGGGGGGTAGGGAAGGATACGCAGTATTTT
>TRBD2|TRBJ2-3|TRBV4-2|NA
CASSQGTREGRDTQYF
TGTGCCAGCAGCCAAGGGACCCGGGAGGGCCGGGATACGCAGTATTTT
>NA|TRBJ1-5|TRBV5-1|NA
CASSLTGMGNQPQHF
TGCGCCAGCAGCTTGACAGGAATGGGCAATCAGCCCCAGCATTTT
>TRBD2|TRBJ2-3|TRBV5-1|NA
CASSGGTRTDTQYF
TGCGCCAGCAGCGGGGGGACTAGGACAGATACGCAGTATTTT
>TRBD2|TRBJ2-2|TRBV5-1|NA
CASSLPGLAGAAGELFF
TGCGCCAGCAGCCTACCGGGACTAGCGGGAGCGGCCGGGGAGCTGTTTTTT
>TRBD2|TRBJ2-3|TRBV10-3|NA
CATAGLAGTTSTDTQYF
TGTGCCACCGCCGGACTAGCGGGGACCACTAGCACAGATACGCAGTATTTT
>NA|TRBJ2-5|TRBV7-9|NA
CASSLGGGLETQYF
TGTGCCAGCAGCTTAGGAGGTGGTCTAGAGACCCAGTACTTC
>NA|TRBJ2-7|TRBV7-8|NA
CASSLVGTLFEQYF
TGTGCCAGCAGCTTAGTAGGGACACTATTCGAGCAGTACTTC
>NA|TRBJ2-7|TRBV28|NA
CASSAHSGAWQYF
TGTGCCAGCAGTGCACATAGCGGTGCGTGGCAGTACTTC
>TRBD2|TRBJ2-5|TRBV19|NA
CASSTLAGALQETQYF
TGTGCCAGTAGTACATTAGCGGGAGCCCTGCAAGAGACCCAGTACTTC
>TRBD1|TRBJ1-6|TRBV7-2|once
CASSLGQRNSPLHF
TGTGCCAGCAGCTTGGGACAGCGAAATTCACCCCTCCACTTT
>TRBD2|TRBJ2-5|TRBV7-9|once
CASSFLRTSGIRAETQYF
TGTGCCAGCAGCTTTCTTCGGACTAGCGGGATAAGGGCAGAGACCCAGTACTTC
>TRBD1|TRBJ1-2|TRBV6-6|NA
CASSPQGERGYTF
TGTGCCAGCAGCCCACAGGGGGAGAGGGGCTACACCTTC
>TRBD1|TRBJ2-5|TRBV19|NA
CASNRGLGETQYF
TGTGCCAGTAACAGGGGGTTGGGGGAGACCCAGTACTTC
>TRBD1|TRBJ2-7|TRBV6-5|once
CASRIQGLLIGEQYF
TGTGCCAGCAGGATACAGGGGTTATTAATAGGCGAGCAGTACTTC
>TRBD1|TRBJ1-1|TRBV11-2|NA
CASSLGRTGNTEAFF
TGTGCCAGCAGCTTAGGGAGGACAGGGAACACTGAAGCTTTCTTT
>TRBD2|TRBJ2-3|TRBV6-4|NA
CPPARLAGATDTQYF
TGTCCCCCGGCAAGGCTAGCGGGAGCAACAGATACGCAGTATTTT
>NA|TRBJ2-5|TRBV6-5|many
CASSPLGLQETQYF
TGTGCCAGCAGTCCCTTGGGACTTCAAGAGACCCAGTACTTC
>TRBD2|TRBJ2-6|TRBV6-2/TRBV6-3|NA
CASSYLYGTGGSGANVLTF
TGTGCCAGCAGTTACTTATACGGGACGGGAGGCTCTGGGGCCAACGTCCTGACTTTC
>NA|TRBJ2-2|TRBV2|NA
CASSAQSTGELFF
TGTGCCAGCAGCGCACAAAGCACCGGGGAGCTGTTTTTT
>NA|TRBJ2-7|TRBV7-2|NA
CASSERLGPYEQYF
TGTGCCAGCAGCGAACGACTAGGACCCTACGAGCAGTACTTC
>TRBD2|TRBJ2-7|TRBV3-1/TRBV3-2|few
CASSTSLAGDVLSYEQYF
TGTGCCAGCAGCACGTCTCTAGCGGGAGACGTTCTCTCCTACGAGCAGTACTTC
>TRBD1|TRBJ1-2|TRBV6-5|NA
CASSSYSGGGYGYTF
TGTGCCAGCAGTTCTTACTCAGGGGGTGGCTATGGCTACACCTTC
>NA|TRBJ1-2|TRBV29-1|few
CSVESGYGYTF
TGCAGCGTTGAATCCGGCTATGGCTACACCTTC
>TRBD1|TRBJ2-7|TRBV27|NA
CASRRQGAREQYF
TGTGCCAGCAGAAGACAGGGGGCAAGGGAGCAGTACTTC
>NA|TRBJ2-5|TRBV5-6|NA
CASSPGHRAKETQYF
TGTGCCAGCAGCCCCGGACATCGGGCTAAAGAGACCCAGTACTTC